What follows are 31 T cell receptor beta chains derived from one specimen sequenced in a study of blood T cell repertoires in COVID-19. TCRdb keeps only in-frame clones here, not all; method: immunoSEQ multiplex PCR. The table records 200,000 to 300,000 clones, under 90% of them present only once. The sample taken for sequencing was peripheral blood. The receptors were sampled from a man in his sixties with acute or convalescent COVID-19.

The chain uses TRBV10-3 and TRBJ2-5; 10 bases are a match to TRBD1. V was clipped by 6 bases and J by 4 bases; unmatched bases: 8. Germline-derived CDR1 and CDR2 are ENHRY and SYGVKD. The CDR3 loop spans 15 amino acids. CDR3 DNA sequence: TGTGCCATCAGCTTTGGGACAGGGGTTCTAGAGACCCAGTACTTC. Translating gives CAISFGTGVLETQYF.

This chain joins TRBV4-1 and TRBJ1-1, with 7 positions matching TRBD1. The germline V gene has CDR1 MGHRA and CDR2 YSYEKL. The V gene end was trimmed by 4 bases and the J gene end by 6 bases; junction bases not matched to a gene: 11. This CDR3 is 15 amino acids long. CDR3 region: CASSPLRQGASEAFF. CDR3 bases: TGCGCCAGCAGCCCTCTTAGACAGGGCGCCTCTGAAGCTTTCTTT.

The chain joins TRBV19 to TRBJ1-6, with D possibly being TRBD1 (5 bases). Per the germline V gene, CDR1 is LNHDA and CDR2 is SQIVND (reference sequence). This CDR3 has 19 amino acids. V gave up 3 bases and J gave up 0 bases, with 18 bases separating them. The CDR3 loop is CASSIMPPGRGSYNSPLHF. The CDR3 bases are TGTGCCAGTAGTATCATGCCTCCGGGTAGGGGCTCCTATAATTCACCCCTCCACTTT. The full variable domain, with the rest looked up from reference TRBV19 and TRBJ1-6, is DGGITQSPKYLFRKEGQNVTLSCEQNLNHDAMYWYRQDPGQGLRLIYYSQIVNDFQKGDIAEGYSVSREKKESFPLTVTSAQKNPTAFYLCASSIMPPGRGSYNSPLHFGNGTRLTVT.

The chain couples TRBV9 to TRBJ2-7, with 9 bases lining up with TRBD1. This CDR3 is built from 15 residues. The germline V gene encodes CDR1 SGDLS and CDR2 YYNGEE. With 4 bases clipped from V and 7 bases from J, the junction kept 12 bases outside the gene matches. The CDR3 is CASSPSDRGLGEQYF. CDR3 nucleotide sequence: TGTGCCAGCAGCCCCTCGGACAGGGGCCTTGGGGAGCAGTACTTC.

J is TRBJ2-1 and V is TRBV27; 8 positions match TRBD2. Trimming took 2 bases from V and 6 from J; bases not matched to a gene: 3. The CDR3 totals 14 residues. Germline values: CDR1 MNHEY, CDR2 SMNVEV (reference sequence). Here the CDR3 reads CASSLRGGLNEQFF. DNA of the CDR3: TGTGCCAGCAGTTTACGGGGGGGGCTCAATGAGCAGTTCTTC.

The chain's CDR3 is CASSPLPNRGRDTEAFF. The DNA for the CDR3 is TGTGCCAGCTCACCATTACCTAACAGGGGGCGCGACACTGAAGCTTTCTTT. The chain couples TRBV18 to TRBJ1-1, with 9 bases lining up with TRBD1. Per germline, CDR1 KGHSH and CDR2 LQKENI. The CDR3 contains 17 residues. V trimming: 2 bases; J trimming: 3 bases; junction bases outside the gene matches: 10.

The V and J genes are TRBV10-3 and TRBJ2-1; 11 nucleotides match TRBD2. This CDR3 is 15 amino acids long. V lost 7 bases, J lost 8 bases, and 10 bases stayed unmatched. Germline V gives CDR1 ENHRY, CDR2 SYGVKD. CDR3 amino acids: CAIKGTSGLGHEQFF. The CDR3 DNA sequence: TGTGCCATCAAGGGGACTAGCGGCCTGGGGCATGAGCAGTTCTTC.

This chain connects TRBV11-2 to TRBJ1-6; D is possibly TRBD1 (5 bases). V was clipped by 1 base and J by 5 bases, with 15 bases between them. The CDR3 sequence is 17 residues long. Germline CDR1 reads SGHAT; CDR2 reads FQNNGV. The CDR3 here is CASSLALSRADNSPLHF. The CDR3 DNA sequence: TGTGCCAGCAGCTTAGCACTCTCCAGGGCGGATAATTCACCCCTCCACTTT. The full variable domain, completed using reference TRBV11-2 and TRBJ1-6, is EAGVAQSPRYKIIEKRQSVAFWCNPISGHATLYWYQQILGQGPKLLIQFQNNGVVDDSQLPKDRFSAERLKGVDSTLKIQPAKLEDSAVYLCASSLALSRADNSPLHFGNGTRLTVT.

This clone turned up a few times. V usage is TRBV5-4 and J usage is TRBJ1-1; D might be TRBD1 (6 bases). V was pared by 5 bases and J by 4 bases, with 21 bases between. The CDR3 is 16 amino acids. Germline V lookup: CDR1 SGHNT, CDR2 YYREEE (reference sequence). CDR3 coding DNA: TGTGCCAGCAGGGTAATGGGGGGGGGCCGGAGCACTGAAGCTTTCTTT. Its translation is CASRVMGGGRSTEAFF.

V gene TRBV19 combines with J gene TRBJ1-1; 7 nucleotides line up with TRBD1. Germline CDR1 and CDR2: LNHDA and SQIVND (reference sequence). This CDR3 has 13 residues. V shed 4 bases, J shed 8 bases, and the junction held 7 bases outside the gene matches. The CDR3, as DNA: TGTGCCAGTAGTACCGGGCAGGGGGGAGAAGCTTTCTTT. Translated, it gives CASSTGQGGEAFF. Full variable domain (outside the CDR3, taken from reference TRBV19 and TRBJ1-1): DGGITQSPKYLFRKEGQNVTLSCEQNLNHDAMYWYRQDPGQGLRLIYYSQIVNDFQKGDIAEGYSVSREKKESFPLTVTSAQKNPTAFYLCASSTGQGGEAFFGQGTRLTVV.

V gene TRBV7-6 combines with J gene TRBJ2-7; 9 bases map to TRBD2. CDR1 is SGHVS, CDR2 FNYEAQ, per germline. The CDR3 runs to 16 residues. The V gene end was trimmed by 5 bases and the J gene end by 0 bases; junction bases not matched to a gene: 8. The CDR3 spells CASSRNSGRSSYEQYF. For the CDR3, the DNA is TGTGCCAGCAGCCGTAATAGCGGGAGAAGCTCCTACGAGCAGTACTTC.

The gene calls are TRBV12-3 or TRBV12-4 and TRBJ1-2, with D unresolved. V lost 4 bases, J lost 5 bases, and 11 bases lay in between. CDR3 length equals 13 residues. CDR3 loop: CASSSGRDYGYTF. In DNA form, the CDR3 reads TGTGCCAGCAGTTCGGGCCGGGATTATGGCTACACCTTC.

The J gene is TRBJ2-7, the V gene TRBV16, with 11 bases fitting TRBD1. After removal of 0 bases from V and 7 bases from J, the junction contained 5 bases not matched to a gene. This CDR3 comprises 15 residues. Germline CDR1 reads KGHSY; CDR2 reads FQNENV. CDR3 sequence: CASSQSGQGAWEQYF. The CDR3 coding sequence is TGTGCCAGCAGCCAATCCGGACAGGGGGCTTGGGAGCAGTACTTC.

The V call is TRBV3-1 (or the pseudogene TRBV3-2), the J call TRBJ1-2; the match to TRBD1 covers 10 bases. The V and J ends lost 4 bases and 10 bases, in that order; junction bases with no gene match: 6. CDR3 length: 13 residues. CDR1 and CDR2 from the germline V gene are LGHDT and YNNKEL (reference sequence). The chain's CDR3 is CASSLPDRGTYTF. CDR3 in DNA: TGTGCCAGCAGCCTACCGGACAGGGGGACCTACACCTTC.

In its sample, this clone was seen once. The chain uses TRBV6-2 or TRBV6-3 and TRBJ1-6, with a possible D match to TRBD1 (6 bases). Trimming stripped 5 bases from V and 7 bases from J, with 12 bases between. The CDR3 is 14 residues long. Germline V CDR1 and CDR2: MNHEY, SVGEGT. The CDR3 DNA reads TGTGCCAGCAGTGCGGACAGCTCAAATTCACCCCTCCACTTT. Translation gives CASSADSSNSPLHF.

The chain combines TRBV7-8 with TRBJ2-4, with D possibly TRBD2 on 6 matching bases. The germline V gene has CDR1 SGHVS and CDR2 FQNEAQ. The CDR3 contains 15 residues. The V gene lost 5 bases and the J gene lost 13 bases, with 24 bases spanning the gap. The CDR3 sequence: CASSLHRDFKDRQYF. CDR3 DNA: TGTGCCAGCAGCCTGCACCGGGACTTCAAGGACCGACAGTACTTC.

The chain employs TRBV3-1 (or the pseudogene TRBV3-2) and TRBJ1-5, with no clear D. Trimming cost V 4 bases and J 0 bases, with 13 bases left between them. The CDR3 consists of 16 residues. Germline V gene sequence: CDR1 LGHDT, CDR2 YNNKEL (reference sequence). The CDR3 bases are TGTGCCAGCAGCCCTTCGTGGAGGGATAGCAATCAGCCCCAGCATTTT. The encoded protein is CASSPSWRDSNQPQHF.

The CDR3 DNA follows: TGTGCCAGCAGCTCTAAGGGTGGGGGGACTAGCGGGAGTAATGAGCAGTTCTTC. As protein: CASSSKGGGTSGSNEQFF. The J gene is TRBJ2-1, the V gene TRBV5-4; 14 positions agree with TRBD2. This CDR3 is built from 18 residues. Germline lookup yields CDR1 SGHNT and CDR2 YYREEE (reference sequence). With V trimmed by 3 bases and J by 7 bases, 12 bases remained unmatched.

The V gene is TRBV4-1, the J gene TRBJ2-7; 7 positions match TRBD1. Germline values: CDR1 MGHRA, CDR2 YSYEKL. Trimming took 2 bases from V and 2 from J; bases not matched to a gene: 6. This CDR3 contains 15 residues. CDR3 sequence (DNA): TGCGCCAGCAGCCAAACCCCGGGACAGCCCTACGAGCAGTACTTC. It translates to CASSQTPGQPYEQYF.

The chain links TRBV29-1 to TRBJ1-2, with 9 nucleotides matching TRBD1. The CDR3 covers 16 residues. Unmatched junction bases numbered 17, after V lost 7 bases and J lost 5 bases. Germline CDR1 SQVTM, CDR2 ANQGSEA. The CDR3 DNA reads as TGCAGCGCCTCCGGGACAGGGTTTATCGGGGTTTATGGCTACACCTTC. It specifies CSASGTGFIGVYGYTF.

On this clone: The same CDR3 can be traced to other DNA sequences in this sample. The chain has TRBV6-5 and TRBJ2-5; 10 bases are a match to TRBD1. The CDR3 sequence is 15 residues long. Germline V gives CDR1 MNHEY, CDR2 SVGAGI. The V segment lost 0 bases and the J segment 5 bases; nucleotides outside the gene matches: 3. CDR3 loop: CASSYSWTGGETQYF. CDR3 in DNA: TGTGCCAGCAGTTACTCATGGACAGGGGGGGAGACCCAGTACTTC.

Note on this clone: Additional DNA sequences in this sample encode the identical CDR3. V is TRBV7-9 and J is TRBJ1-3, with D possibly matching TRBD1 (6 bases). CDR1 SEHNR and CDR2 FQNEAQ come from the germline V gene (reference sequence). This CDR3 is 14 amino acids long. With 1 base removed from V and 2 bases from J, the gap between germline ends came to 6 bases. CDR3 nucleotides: TGTGCCAGCAGCTTAGACAGGGCTGGAAACACCATATATTTT. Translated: CASSLDRAGNTIYF.

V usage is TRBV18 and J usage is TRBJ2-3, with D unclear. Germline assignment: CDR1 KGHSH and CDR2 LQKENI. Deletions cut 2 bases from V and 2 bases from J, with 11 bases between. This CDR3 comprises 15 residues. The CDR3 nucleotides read TGTGCCAGCTCACCATGGCAAGGAGCCACAGATACGCAGTATTTT. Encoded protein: CASSPWQGATDTQYF.

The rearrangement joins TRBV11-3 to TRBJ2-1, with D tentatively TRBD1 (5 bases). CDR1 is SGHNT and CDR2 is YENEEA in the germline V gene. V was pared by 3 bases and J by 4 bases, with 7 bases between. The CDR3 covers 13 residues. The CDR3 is CASSLNRYNEQFF. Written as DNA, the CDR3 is TGTGCCAGCAGCTTGAACAGGTACAATGAGCAGTTCTTC.

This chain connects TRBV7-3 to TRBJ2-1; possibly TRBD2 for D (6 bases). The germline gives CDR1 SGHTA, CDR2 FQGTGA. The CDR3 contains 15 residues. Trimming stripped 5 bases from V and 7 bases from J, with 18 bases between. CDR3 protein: CASSPQALAKNEQFF. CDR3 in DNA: TGTGCCAGCAGCCCTCAAGCGCTAGCGAAGAATGAGCAGTTCTTC. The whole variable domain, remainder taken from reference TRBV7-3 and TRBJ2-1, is GAGVSQTPSNKVTEKGKYVELRCDPISGHTALYWYRQSLGQGPEFLIYFQGTGAADDSGLPNDRFFAVRPEGSVSTLKIQRTERGDSAVYLCASSPQALAKNEQFFGPGTRLTVL.

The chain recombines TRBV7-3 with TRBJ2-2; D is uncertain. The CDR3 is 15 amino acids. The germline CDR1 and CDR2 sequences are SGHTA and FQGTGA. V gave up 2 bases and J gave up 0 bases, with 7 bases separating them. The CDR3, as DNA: TGTGCCAGCAGCTTACAGGCCACGAACACCGGGGAGCTGTTTTTT. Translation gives CASSLQATNTGELFF.

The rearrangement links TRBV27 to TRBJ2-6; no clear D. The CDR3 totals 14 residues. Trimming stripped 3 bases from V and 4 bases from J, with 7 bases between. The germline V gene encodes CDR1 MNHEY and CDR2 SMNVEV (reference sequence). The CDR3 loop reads CASSFGEGANVLTF. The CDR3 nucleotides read TGTGCCAGCAGTTTCGGAGAAGGGGCCAACGTCCTGACTTTC.

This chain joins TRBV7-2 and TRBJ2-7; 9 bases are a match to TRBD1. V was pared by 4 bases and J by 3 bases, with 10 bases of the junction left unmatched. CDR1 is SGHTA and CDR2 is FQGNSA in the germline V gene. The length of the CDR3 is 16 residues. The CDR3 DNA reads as TGTGCCAGCAGCTCACTGACAGGGGGGAACTACTACGAGCAGTACTTC. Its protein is CASSSLTGGNYYEQYF.

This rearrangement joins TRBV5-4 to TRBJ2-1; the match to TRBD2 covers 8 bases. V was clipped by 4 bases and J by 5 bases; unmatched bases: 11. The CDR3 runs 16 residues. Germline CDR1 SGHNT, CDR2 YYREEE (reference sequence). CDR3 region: CASSRGTSGGNNEQFF. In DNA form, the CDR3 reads TGTGCCAGCAGCCGAGGGACGAGCGGGGGAAACAATGAGCAGTTCTTC.

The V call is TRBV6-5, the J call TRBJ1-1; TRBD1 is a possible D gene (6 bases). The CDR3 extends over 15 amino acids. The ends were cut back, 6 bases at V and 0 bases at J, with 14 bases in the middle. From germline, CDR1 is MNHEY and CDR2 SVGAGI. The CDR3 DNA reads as TGTGCCAGCAGCGGACAGTTTTTCATGAACACTGAAGCTTTCTTT. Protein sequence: CASSGQFFMNTEAFF.

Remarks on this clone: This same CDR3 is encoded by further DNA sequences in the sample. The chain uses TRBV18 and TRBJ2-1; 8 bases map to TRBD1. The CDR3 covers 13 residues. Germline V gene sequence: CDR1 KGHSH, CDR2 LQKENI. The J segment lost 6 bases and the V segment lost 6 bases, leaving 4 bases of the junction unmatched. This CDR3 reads CASSPQGANEQFF. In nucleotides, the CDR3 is TGTGCCAGCTCCCCCCAGGGGGCCAATGAGCAGTTCTTC.